A single sample is the source of the 29 T cell receptor beta chains below, sequenced in a study of blood T cell repertoires in COVID-19. Some clones are missing from TCRdb's copy, which holds only in-frame ones; the method was immunoSEQ multiplex PCR. The data contain over 50,000 clones, approximately 88% of them singletons. Sequencing input: peripheral blood. The receptors originated from a man aged 50-60 years with active COVID-19.

The CDR3, as DNA: TGTGCCAGCAGTCCGGGACAGATGAACACTGAAGCTTTCTTT. It is translated as CASSPGQMNTEAFF. The chain uses TRBV3-1 (or the pseudogene TRBV3-2) and TRBJ1-1; TRBD1 agrees at 7 bases. The germline CDR1 and CDR2 sequences are LGHDT and YNNKEL (reference sequence). There are 14 residues in the CDR3. V was clipped by 6 bases and J by 0 bases; unmatched bases: 4.

The chain employs TRBV19 and TRBJ2-5, with 11 bases identical to TRBD2. Unmatched junction bases numbered 2, after V lost 4 bases and J lost 1 base. This CDR3 spans 15 amino acids. The germline gives CDR1 LNHDA, CDR2 SQIVND (reference sequence). The CDR3 bases are TGTGCCAGTAGTAGTACTAGCGGGGGCCAAGAGACCCAGTACTTC. Translated, it gives CASSSTSGGQETQYF.

The chain joins TRBV30 to TRBJ1-2; TRBD1 agrees at 7 bases. V lost 5 bases, J lost 2 bases, and 8 bases stayed unmatched. Germline values: CDR1 GTSNPN, CDR2 SVGIG (reference sequence). CDR3 length equals 14 residues. DNA for the CDR3: TGTGCCTGGGCTAACAGGGGCTGGAACTATGGCTACACCTTC. Protein product: CAWANRGWNYGYTF.

This chain joins TRBV13 and TRBJ2-2; TRBD1 agrees at 8 bases. The CDR3 spans 14 residues. Germline V gives CDR1 PRHDT, CDR2 FYEKMQ (reference sequence). J lost 2 bases, V lost 8 bases, and 4 bases had no gene match. This CDR3 reads CASGGQVNTGELFF. CDR3 in DNA: TGTGCCAGCGGGGGACAGGTTAACACCGGGGAGCTGTTTTTT.

The chain employs TRBV7-9 and TRBJ1-3; no clear D. The CDR3 spans 11 residues. Trimming shortened V by 5 bases and J by 6 bases, and 5 bases separated the two germline ends. CDR1 is SEHNR and CDR2 is FQNEAQ in the germline V gene (reference sequence). CDR3 amino acids: CASSLKNTIYF. DNA of the CDR3: TGTGCCAGCAGCCTAAAAAACACCATATATTTT.

The gene calls are TRBV6-5 and TRBJ2-3, with D hard to call. This CDR3 has 14 amino acids. Trimming shortened V by 0 bases and J by 3 bases, and 7 bases separated the two germline ends. Germline loops: CDR1 MNHEY, CDR2 SVGAGI. This chain's CDR3 is CASSYSAETDTQYF. CDR3 bases: TGTGCCAGCAGTTACTCTGCAGAAACAGATACGCAGTATTTT.

This rearrangement joins TRBV6-6 to TRBJ1-1; 9 nucleotides agree with TRBD1. This CDR3 comprises 16 residues. Trimming took 5 bases from V and 9 from J; bases not matched to a gene: 16. In germline, CDR1 is MNHNY, CDR2 SVGAGI (reference sequence). The CDR3 DNA reads as TGTGCCAGCAGTCGACCCTTGGACAGGGGCGCCCCGAAAGCTTTCTTT. This gives the protein CASSRPLDRGAPKAFF.

The chain carries TRBV20-1 and TRBJ2-7; D possibly corresponds to TRBD1 (6 bases). Trimming took off 3 bases at V and 6 bases at J, with 12 bases between the two ends. The CDR3 extends over 12 amino acids. In germline, CDR1 is DFQATT, CDR2 SNEGSKA (reference sequence). CDR3 amino acids: CSASGRGPEQYF. Written as DNA, the CDR3 is TGCAGTGCTAGTGGCAGGGGACCCGAGCAGTACTTC.

A single count supports this clone. The V call is TRBV5-4, the J call TRBJ1-1; 7 bases map to TRBD1. The germline gives CDR1 SGHNT, CDR2 YYREEE (reference sequence). V shed 6 bases, J shed 1 base, and the junction held 6 bases outside the gene matches. This CDR3 has 14 amino acids. This CDR3 reads CASNKEGANTEAFF. In DNA form, the CDR3 reads TGTGCCAGCAACAAAGAGGGGGCGAACACTGAAGCTTTCTTT.

This chain uses TRBV6-5 with TRBJ1-4; weak D call: TRBD1 (6 bases). The CDR3 is 14 amino acids. Between the trimmed V and J ends, which lost 6 bases and 7 bases, there was a span of 15 bases. Germline V gene data show CDR1 as MNHEY and CDR2 as SVGAGI. CDR3 sequence: CASSLRGAGEKLFF. The CDR3 DNA is TGTGCCAGCAGCCTCAGGGGCGCCGGTGAAAAACTGTTTTTT.

This rearrangement joins TRBV19 to TRBJ2-7, with a possible D match to TRBD2 (6 bases). Germline CDR1 LNHDA, CDR2 SQIVND (reference sequence). Trimming took 6 bases from V and 9 from J, leaving 21 bases between them. The CDR3 contains 14 residues. This chain's CDR3 is CASSTVGLQRWQYF. CDR3 coding DNA: TGTGCCAGTAGCACGGTGGGACTCCAACGATGGCAGTACTTC.

The rearrangement uses TRBV5-8 and TRBJ2-5, with D possibly matching TRBD1 (6 bases). V dropped 7 bases and J dropped 3 bases, with 7 bases sitting between them. The CDR3 has 11 amino acids. Germline values: CDR1 SGHTS, CDR2 YDEGEE. CDR3 region: CASSGEETQYF. The CDR3 coding sequence is TGTGCCAGCTCAGGGGAAGAGACCCAGTACTTC.

The V and J genes are TRBV18 and TRBJ1-2; 7 nucleotides agree with TRBD1. Germline trimming cut 2 bases from V and 4 bases from J; bases unmatched to any gene: 7. Germline CDR1 and CDR2: KGHSH and LQKENI. The CDR3 extends over 15 amino acids. CDR3 bases: TGTGCCAGCTCACCAACGACAGGGCCGGCCTATGGCTACACCTTC. Its protein product is CASSPTTGPAYGYTF. Drawing the rest from reference TRBV18 and TRBJ1-2, the complete variable domain is NAGVMQNPRHLVRRRGQEARLRCSPMKGHSHVYWYRQLPEEGLKFMVYLQKENIIDESGMPKERFSAEFPKEGPSILRIQQVVRGDSAAYFCASSPTTGPAYGYTFGSGTRLTVV.

This chain joins TRBV25-1 and TRBJ2-1, with 11 bases aligning to TRBD2. CDR1 is MGHDK and CDR2 is SYGVNS in the germline V gene. The V gene end was trimmed by 4 bases and the J gene end by 8 bases; junction bases not matched to a gene: 10. This CDR3 comprises 16 residues. The DNA for the CDR3 is TGTGCCAGCAGTGTAAGTAGCGGGGGGGCTTTGGATGAGCAGTTCTTC. Encoded protein: CASSVSSGGALDEQFF.

V gene TRBV7-9 combines with J gene TRBJ2-3, with TRBD2 matching over 7 bases. Germline trimming cut 3 bases from V and 6 bases from J; bases unmatched to any gene: 6. Per the germline V gene, CDR1 is SEHNR and CDR2 is FQNEAQ (reference sequence). This CDR3 comprises 14 residues. The CDR3 reads CASSLGGAADTQYF. In nucleotides, the CDR3 is TGTGCCAGCAGCTTGGGAGGGGCTGCGGATACGCAGTATTTT. Using reference TRBV7-9 and TRBJ2-3 for the parts outside the CDR3, the full variable domain is DTGVSQNPRHKITKRGQNVTFRCDPISEHNRLYWYRQTLGQGPEFLTYFQNEAQLEKSRLLSDRFSAERPKGSFSTLEIQRTEQGDSAMYLCASSLGGAADTQYFGPGTRLTVL.

This clone was seen just once. This chain links TRBV19 with TRBJ2-1; TRBD1 aligns across 7 bases. J was trimmed by 8 bases and V by 9 bases; bases with no gene match: 13. CDR3 length equals 14 residues. CDR1 LNHDA and CDR2 SQIVND come from the germline V gene (reference sequence). The CDR3 nucleotides read TGTGCCAGATACCAACAGGGGTCGAGGGATGAGCAGTTCTTC. It encodes CARYQQGSRDEQFF. Full variable domain (missing parts from reference TRBV19 and TRBJ2-1): DGGITQSPKYLFRKEGQNVTLSCEQNLNHDAMYWYRQDPGQGLRLIYYSQIVNDFQKGDIAEGYSVSREKKESFPLTVTSAQKNPTAFYLCARYQQGSRDEQFFGPGTRLTVL.

The chain employs TRBV24-1 and TRBJ2-2; D remains unclear. V was trimmed by 4 bases and J by 3 bases, leaving 14 bases between them. CDR1 is KGHDR, CDR2 SFDVKD, per germline. This CDR3 contains 16 residues. The CDR3 sequence: CATSDPRPEYTGELFF. For the CDR3, the DNA is TGTGCCACCAGTGACCCGAGGCCAGAATACACCGGGGAGCTGTTTTTT.

This clone was found once. This chain links TRBV9 with TRBJ2-1, with 9 bases lining up with TRBD2. The CDR3 covers 18 residues. Germline trimming cut 0 bases from V and 4 bases from J; bases unmatched to any gene: 11. The V gene's germline CDR1 is SGDLS and CDR2 YYNGEE. The CDR3 bases are TGTGCCAGCAGCGTAGGCGTTCGGGAGCGGGGGGTTTACAATGAGCAGTTCTTC. It encodes CASSVGVRERGVYNEQFF.

The V call is TRBV9, the J call TRBJ2-3, with a possible D match to TRBD2 (5 bases). The germline V gene encodes CDR1 SGDLS and CDR2 YYNGEE. This CDR3 is built from 15 residues. Trimming cost V 4 bases and J 1 base, with 13 bases left between them. CDR3 bases: TGTGCCAGCAGCCACACTAACGGGGGCACAGATACGCAGTATTTT. Its translation is CASSHTNGGTDTQYF.

The gene calls are TRBV7-9 and TRBJ1-2; weak D call: TRBD1 (5 bases). Per the germline V gene, CDR1 is SEHNR and CDR2 is FQNEAQ (reference sequence). This CDR3 contains 15 residues. V shed 0 bases and J shed 4 bases, with 12 bases lying between them. CDR3: CASSLAGGMGYGYTF. CDR3 nucleotide sequence: TGTGCCAGCAGCTTAGCGGGGGGTATGGGCTATGGCTACACCTTC.

The chain combines TRBV24-1 with TRBJ2-1; 10 nucleotides agree with TRBD2. V gave up 4 bases and J gave up 6 bases; unmatched junction bases: 8. The CDR3 is made up of 16 amino acids. Germline V gene sequence: CDR1 KGHDR, CDR2 SFDVKD. The CDR3 nucleotides are TGTGCCACCAGTGAACCCACTAGCGGGGATATCAATGAGCAGTTCTTC. This gives the protein CATSEPTSGDINEQFF.

The chain is built from TRBV5-1 and TRBJ2-5, with 12 positions matching TRBD2. Trimming removed 9 bases from V and 4 bases from J; junction bases left unmatched: 13. Per germline, CDR1 SGHRS and CDR2 YFSETQ. The CDR3 totals 16 residues. CDR3 bases: TGCGCCATATCACTAGCGGGGGGCCAAAGTTTAGAGACCCAGTACTTC. Translation: CAISLAGGQSLETQYF.

V gene TRBV6-2 or TRBV6-3 combines with J gene TRBJ1-6, with TRBD1 identical over 9 bases. The length of the CDR3 is 14 residues. J was trimmed by 7 bases and V by 6 bases; bases with no gene match: 4. Germline V gene data show CDR1 as MNHEY and CDR2 as SVGEGT. This chain's CDR3 is CASSPQGANSPLHF. CDR3 DNA: TGTGCCAGCAGCCCACAGGGGGCGAATTCACCCCTCCACTTT.

The V call is TRBV25-1, the J call TRBJ2-4, with D possibly matching TRBD2 (6 bases). V was cut by 2 bases and J by 1 base, with 18 bases left in between. CDR1 and CDR2 from the germline V gene are MGHDK and SYGVNS. This CDR3 spans 18 amino acids. The CDR3 sequence is CASSEGGAPLGAKNIQYF. As DNA, the CDR3 is TGTGCCAGCAGTGAAGGCGGGGCCCCCCTGGGGGCCAAAAACATTCAGTACTTC.

This chain joins TRBV5-1 and TRBJ2-3; maybe TRBD2 (5 bases). The CDR3 sequence is 16 residues long. Germline V lookup: CDR1 SGHRS, CDR2 YFSETQ. V lost 5 bases, J lost 1 base, and 17 bases lay in between. Written as DNA, the CDR3 is TGCGCCAGCAGTTCGTCAGGAGGCTGGGGCACAGATACGCAGTATTTT. It encodes CASSSSGGWGTDTQYF.

The V and J genes are TRBV21-1 and TRBJ2-7; TRBD1, the table's D call, was not compared with the DNA. TRBV21-1 is a documented pseudogene. The CDR3 length is 17 residues. CDR3 sequence reads: CASSKKPDDRVRREQYF. The CDR3 DNA reads TGTGCCAGCAGCAAAAAGCCGGACGACAGGGTAAGGCGCGAGCAGTACTTC.

The chain recombines TRBV11-2 with TRBJ2-5; 10 nucleotides match TRBD2. Trimming removed 1 base from V and 0 bases from J; junction bases left unmatched: 5. Looked up from germline, CDR1 is SGHAT and CDR2 is FQNNGV. The CDR3 contains 17 residues. CDR3 sequence: CASSLGVSGGYQETQYF. The CDR3 DNA reads as TGTGCCAGCAGCTTAGGGGTTAGCGGGGGGTACCAAGAGACCCAGTACTTC.

This chain uses TRBV5-1 with TRBJ1-2; possibly TRBD1 for D (5 bases). The CDR3 extends over 12 amino acids. The germline V and J ends were trimmed by 4 bases and 10 bases, with 14 bases remaining between them. Germline loops: CDR1 SGHRS, CDR2 YFSETQ. The CDR3 nucleotides are TGCGCCAGCAGCCCTGACAGCTCGTCCTACACCTTC. It encodes CASSPDSSSYTF.

This rearrangement joins TRBV11-2 to TRBJ1-1; 11 bases are a match to TRBD1. Germline V gene data show CDR1 as SGHAT and CDR2 as FQNNGV. This CDR3 is built from 18 residues. V lost 3 bases, J lost 5 bases, and 14 bases stayed unmatched. CDR3 region: CASSFPRGQGAKWTEAFF. DNA for the CDR3: TGTGCCAGCAGCTTCCCCCGAGGACAGGGGGCTAAATGGACTGAAGCTTTCTTT.